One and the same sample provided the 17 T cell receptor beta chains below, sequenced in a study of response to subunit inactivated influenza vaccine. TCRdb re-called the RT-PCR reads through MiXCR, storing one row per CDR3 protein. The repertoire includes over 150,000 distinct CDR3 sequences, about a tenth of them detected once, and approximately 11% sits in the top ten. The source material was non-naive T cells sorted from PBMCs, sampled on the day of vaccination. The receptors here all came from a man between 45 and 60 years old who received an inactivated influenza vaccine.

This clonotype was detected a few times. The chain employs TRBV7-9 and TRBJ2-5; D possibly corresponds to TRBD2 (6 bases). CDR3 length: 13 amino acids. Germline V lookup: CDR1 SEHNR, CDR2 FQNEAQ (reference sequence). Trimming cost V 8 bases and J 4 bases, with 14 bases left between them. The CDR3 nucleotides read TGTGCCAGCCTCTTTGAGGGAGGAGAGACCCAGTACTTC. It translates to CASLFEGGETQYF.

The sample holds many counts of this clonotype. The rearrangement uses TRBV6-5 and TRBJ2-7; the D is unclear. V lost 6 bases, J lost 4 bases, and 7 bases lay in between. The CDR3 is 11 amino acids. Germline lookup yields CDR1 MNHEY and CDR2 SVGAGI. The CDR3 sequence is CASREGYEQYF. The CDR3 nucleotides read TGTGCCAGCAGGGAAGGTTACGAGCAGTACTTC.

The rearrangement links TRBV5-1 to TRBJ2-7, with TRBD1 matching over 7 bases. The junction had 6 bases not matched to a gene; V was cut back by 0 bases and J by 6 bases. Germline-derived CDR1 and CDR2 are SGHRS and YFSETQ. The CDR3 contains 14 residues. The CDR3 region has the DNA TGCGCCAGCAGCTTGGGACAGGGTCGGGGCGAGCAGTACTTC. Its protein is CASSLGQGRGEQYF.

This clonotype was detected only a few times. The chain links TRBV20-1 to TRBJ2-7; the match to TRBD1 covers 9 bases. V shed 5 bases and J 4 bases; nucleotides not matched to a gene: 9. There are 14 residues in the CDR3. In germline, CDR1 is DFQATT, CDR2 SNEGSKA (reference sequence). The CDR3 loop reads CSARQPGTGYEQYF. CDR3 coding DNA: TGCAGTGCTCGACAACCCGGGACAGGGTACGAGCAGTACTTC.

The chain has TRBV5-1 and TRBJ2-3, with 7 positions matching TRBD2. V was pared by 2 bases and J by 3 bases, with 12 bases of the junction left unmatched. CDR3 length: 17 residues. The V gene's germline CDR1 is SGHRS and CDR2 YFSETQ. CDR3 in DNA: TGCGCCAGCAGCTTCTTCCTTGGAGCGGGGAATACAGATACGCAGTATTTT. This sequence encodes CASSFFLGAGNTDTQYF.

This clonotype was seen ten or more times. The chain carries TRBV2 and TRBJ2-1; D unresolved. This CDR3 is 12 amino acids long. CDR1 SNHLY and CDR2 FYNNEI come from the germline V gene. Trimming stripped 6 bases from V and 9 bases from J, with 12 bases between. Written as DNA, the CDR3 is TGTGCCAGCAGGGTGATTGGCGGTGAGCAGTTCTTC. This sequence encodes CASRVIGGEQFF.

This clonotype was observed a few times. The CDR3 DNA sequence: TGTGCCAGCACGGGGAGCAGGCTGTATTCACCCCTCCACTTT. Its translation is CASTGSRLYSPLHF. The rearrangement uses TRBV11-2 and TRBJ1-6; D is unclear. Germline CDR1 and CDR2: SGHAT and FQNNGV. Deletions cut 7 bases from V and 8 bases from J, with 15 bases between. CDR3 length equals 14 residues.

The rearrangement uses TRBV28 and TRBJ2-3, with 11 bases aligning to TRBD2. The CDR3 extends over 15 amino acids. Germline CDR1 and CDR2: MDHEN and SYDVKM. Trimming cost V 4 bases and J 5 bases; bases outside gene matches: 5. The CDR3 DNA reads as TGTGCCAGCAGTTCCCCTAGCGGGAGGAGAGATACGCAGTATTTT. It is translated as CASSSPSGRRDTQYF.

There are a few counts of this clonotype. This CDR3 is CASSLTGNSEQYF. Here the CDR3 DNA reads TGTGCCAGCAGCTTGACAGGGAACAGCGAGCAGTACTTC. This chain joins TRBV5-5 and TRBJ2-7; possible D gene TRBD1, 6 bases. Trimming removed 1 base from V and 6 bases from J, with 11 bases in between. Germline CDR1 reads SGHKS; CDR2 reads YYEKEE (reference sequence). The CDR3 runs to 13 residues.

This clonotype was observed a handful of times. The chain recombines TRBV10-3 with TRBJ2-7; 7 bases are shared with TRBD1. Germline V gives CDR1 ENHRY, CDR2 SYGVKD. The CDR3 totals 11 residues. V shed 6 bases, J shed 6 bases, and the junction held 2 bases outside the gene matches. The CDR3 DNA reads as TGTGCCATCAGCGACAGGGTCGAGCAGTACTTC. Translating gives CAISDRVEQYF.

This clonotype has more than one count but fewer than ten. The CDR3 DNA follows: TGTGCCAGCAGTTCACAATGGGAGGGCCCTGGAAACACCATATATTTT. This translates into CASSSQWEGPGNTIYF. The rearrangement links TRBV6-5 to TRBJ1-3; D gene uncertain. The CDR3 has 16 amino acids. The V end was cut by 4 bases, the J end by 2 bases, with 15 bases between. Germline V gene data show CDR1 as MNHEY and CDR2 as SVGAGI.

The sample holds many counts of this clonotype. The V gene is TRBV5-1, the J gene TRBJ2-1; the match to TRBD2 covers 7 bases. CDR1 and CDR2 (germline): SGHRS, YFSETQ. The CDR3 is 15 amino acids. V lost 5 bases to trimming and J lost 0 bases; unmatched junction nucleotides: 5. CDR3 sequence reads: CASRASGSSYNEQFF. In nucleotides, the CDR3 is TGCGCCAGCAGGGCTAGCGGCAGCTCCTACAATGAGCAGTTCTTC.

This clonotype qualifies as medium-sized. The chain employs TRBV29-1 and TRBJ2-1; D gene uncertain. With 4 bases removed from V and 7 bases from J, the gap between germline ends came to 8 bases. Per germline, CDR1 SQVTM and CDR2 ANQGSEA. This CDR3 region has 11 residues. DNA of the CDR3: TGCAGCGTTGGGCGTATTAATGAGCAGTTCTTC. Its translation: CSVGRINEQFF.

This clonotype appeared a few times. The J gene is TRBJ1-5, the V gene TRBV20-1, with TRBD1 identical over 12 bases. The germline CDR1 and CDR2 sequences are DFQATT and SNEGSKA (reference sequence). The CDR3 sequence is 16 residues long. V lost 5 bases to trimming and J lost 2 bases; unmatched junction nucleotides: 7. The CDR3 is CSAGYGTGGGNQPQHF. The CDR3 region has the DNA TGCAGTGCTGGATACGGGACAGGGGGCGGCAATCAGCCCCAGCATTTT.

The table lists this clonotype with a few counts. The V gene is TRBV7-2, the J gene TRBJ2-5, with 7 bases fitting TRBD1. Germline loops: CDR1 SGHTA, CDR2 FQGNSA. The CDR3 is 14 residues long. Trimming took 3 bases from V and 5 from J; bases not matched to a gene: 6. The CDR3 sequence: CASSFLTGVETQYF. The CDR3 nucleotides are TGTGCCAGCAGCTTTCTAACAGGGGTTGAGACCCAGTACTTC.

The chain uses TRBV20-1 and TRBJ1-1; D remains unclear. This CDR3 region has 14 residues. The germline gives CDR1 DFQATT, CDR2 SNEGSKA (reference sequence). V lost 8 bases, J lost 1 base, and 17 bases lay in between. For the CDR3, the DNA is TGCAGTTCTTATTCCGGACTGCCGAACACTGAAGCTTTCTTT. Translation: CSSYSGLPNTEAFF.

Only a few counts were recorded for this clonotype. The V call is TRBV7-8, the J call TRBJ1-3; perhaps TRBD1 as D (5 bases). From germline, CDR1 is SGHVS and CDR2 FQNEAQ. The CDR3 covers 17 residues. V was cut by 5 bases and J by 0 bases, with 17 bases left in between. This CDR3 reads CASSPRQSTLSGNTIYF. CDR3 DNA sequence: TGTGCCAGCAGCCCCAGACAGTCTACTCTCTCTGGAAACACCATATATTTT.